This T cell receptor beta chain was captured in a study of shared clonotypes between healthy human individuals. General study findings and limits: Several donors held around 5% of naive CD4 clonotypes in common.

As to this clone: What it recognizes is unknown.

The CDR3 loop spans 20 amino acids. The V gene end was trimmed by 1 base and the J gene end by 2 bases; junction bases not matched to a gene: 17. Germline V lookup: CDR1 MGHRA, CDR2 YSYEKL. Repertoires were generated with immunoSEQ multiplex PCR, while TCRdb's copy carries only in-frame clones and drops some. The table lists 2 million to 2.5 million clones, 80% to 95% of them singletons. Sequencing was carried out using naive CD4+ T cells from PBMCs. As for subset: CD45RA+ positively selected. This chain joins TRBV4-1 and TRBJ1-2; TRBD1 matches at 9 bases. This clonotype originated in a man aged 18 to 29 in good health. Some clones in this sample may be carry-over from other donors' samples. Written as DNA, the CDR3 is TGCGCCAGCAGCCAAGCCCTCCTGACAGGGGGAGGAAGTCTCAACTATGGCTACACCTTC. Its translation: CASSQALLTGGGSLNYGYTF.